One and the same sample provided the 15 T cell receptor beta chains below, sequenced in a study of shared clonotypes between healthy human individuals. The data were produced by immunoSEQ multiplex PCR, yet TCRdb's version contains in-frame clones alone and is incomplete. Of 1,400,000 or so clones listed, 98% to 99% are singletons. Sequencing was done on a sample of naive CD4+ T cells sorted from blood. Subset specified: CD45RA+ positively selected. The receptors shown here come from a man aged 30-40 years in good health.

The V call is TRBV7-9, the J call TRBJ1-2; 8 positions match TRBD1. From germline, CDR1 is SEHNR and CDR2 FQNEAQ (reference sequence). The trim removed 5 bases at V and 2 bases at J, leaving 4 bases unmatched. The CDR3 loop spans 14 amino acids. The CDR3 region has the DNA TGTGCCAGCAGCACTCGGACAGGGAACTATGGCTACACCTTC. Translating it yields CASSTRTGNYGYTF.

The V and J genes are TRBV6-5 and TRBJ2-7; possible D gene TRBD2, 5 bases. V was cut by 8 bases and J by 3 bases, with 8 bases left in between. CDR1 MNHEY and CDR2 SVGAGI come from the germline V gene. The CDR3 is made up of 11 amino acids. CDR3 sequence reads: CASASSYEQYF. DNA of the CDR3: TGTGCCAGCGCTAGCAGCTACGAGCAGTACTTC.

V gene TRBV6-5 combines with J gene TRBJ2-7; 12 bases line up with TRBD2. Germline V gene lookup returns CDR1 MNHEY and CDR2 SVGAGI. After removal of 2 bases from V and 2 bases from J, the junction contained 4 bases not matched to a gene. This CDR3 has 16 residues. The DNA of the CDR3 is TGTGCCAGCAGTTACCTTACTAGCGGGAGGACCTACGAGCAGTACTTC. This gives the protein CASSYLTSGRTYEQYF.

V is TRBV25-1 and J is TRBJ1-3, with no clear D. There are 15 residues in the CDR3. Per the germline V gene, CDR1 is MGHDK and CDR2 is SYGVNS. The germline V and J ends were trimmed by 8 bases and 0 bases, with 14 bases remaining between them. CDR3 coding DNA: TGTGCCAGCCGGCCCCGGACCTCCTCTGGAAACACCATATATTTT. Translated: CASRPRTSSGNTIYF.

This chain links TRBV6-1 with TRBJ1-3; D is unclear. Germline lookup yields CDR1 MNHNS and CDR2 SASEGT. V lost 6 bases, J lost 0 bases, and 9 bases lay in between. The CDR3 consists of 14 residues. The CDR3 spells CASRSTASGNTIYF. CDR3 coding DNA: TGTGCCAGCAGGTCAACAGCCTCTGGAAACACCATATATTTT.

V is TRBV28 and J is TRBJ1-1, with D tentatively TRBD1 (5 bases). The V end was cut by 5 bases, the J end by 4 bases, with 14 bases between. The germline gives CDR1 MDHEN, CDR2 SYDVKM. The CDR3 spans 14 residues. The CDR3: CASSRGPLGTEAFF. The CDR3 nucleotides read TGTGCCAGCAGTAGGGGCCCGTTGGGCACTGAAGCTTTCTTT.

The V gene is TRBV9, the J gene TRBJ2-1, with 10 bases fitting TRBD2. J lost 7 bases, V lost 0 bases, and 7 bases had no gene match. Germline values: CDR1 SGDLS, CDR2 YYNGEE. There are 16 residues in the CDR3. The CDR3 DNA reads TGTGCCAGCAGCGTAGGGGCAGCGGGAGGGCTAAATGAGCAGTTCTTC. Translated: CASSVGAAGGLNEQFF.

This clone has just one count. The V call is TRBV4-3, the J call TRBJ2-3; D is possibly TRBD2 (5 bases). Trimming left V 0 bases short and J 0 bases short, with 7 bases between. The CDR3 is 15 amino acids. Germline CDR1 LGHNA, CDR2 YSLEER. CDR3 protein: CASSQERASTDTQYF. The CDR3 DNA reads TGCGCCAGCAGCCAAGAGAGGGCAAGCACAGATACGCAGTATTTT.

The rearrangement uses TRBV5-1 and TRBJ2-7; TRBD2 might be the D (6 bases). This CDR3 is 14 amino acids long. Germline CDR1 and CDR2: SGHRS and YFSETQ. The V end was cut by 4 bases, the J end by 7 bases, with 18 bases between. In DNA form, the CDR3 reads TGCGCCAGCAGCCCCACACTTCTAGGAGGGGAGCAGTACTTC. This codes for CASSPTLLGGEQYF.

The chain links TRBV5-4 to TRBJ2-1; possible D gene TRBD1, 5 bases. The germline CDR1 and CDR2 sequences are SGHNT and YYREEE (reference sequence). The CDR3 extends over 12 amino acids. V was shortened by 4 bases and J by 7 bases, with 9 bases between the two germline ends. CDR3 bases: TGTGCCAGCAGCATGGGGCCAAATGAGCAGTTCTTC. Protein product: CASSMGPNEQFF.

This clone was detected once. CDR3 amino acids: CASSRFYVGNTEAFF. DNA of the CDR3: TGCGCCAGCAGCCGCTTCTATGTGGGGAACACTGAAGCTTTCTTT. V usage is TRBV4-1 and J usage is TRBJ1-1; D uncertain. Germline assignment: CDR1 MGHRA and CDR2 YSYEKL. The CDR3 runs 15 residues. V lost 4 bases and J 1 base, leaving 13 bases between the germline ends.

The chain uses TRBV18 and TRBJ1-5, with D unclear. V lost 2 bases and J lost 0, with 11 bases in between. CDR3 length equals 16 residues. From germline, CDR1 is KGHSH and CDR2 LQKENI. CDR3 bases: TGTGCCAGCTCACCATCGCCTACGTCTAGCAATCAGCCCCAGCATTTT. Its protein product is CASSPSPTSSNQPQHF.

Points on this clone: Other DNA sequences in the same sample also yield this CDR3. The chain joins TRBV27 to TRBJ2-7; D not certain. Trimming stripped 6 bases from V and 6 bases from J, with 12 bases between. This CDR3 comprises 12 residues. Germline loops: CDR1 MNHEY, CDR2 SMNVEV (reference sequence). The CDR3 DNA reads TGTGCCAGCAGCCTCCGTGGGCGCGAGCAGTACTTC. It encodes CASSLRGREQYF.

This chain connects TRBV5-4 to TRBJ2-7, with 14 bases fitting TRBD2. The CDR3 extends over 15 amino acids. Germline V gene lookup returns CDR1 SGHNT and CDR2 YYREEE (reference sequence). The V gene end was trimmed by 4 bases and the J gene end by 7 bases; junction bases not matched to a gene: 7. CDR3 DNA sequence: TGTGCCAGCAGCAGGGGACTAGCGGGAGACTTTGAGCAGTACTTC. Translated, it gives CASSRGLAGDFEQYF.

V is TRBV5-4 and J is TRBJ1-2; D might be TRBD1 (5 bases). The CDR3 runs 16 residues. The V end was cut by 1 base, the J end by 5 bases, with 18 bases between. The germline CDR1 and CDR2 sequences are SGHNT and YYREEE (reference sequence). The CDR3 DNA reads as TGTGCCAGCAGCTTGTTGTCTAGGGGAGGAGGGTATGGCTACACCTTC. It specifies CASSLLSRGGGYGYTF.